The sequence of this T cell receptor beta chain was determined in a study of T-cell reconstitution after alpha-beta-depleted transplantation in children. Germline values: CDR1 SGHDT, CDR2 YYEEEE. CDR3 size: 14 residues. The V gene end was trimmed by 8 bases and the J gene end by 2 bases; junction bases not matched to a gene: 7. Study-wide findings and caveats: A year had passed since transplant, and T-cell counts and diversity by then came mostly from newly produced T cells. TCRbeta diversity was high at day 60 in some patients (a result of surviving recipient T cells and thymic progenitors). Where alpha-beta T cells came from about two months after transplant was reportedly several hundred expanded graft clones.

A library of TCRbeta sequences, prepared with unique molecular identifiers, was generated. TCRdb re-called the PCR reads through MiXCR, storing one row per CDR3 protein. Here the sample spans over 200,000 distinct CDR3 sequences, under 13% being singletons. This clonotype was seen many times. Its antigen is currently unknown. The gene calls are TRBV5-6 and TRBJ2-3, with 8 bases identical to TRBD2. The sequenced sample was PBMCs, obtained before TCRalphabeta/CD19-depleted stem cell transplant. The receptor comes from a child younger than two with acute myeloid leukemia, due to receive a stem cell transplant. CDR3 amino acids: CASTRRGVTDTQYF. In DNA form, the CDR3 reads TGTGCCAGTACTCGGCGGGGGGTCACAGATACGCAGTATTTT.